This record concerns one TCR beta chain sequence. What it binds is unknown. A clone one base away is much larger, so this may be a read error. The data originate from a study of post-analysis software for immune sequencing data. Prepared libraries of TCR beta cDNA carried unique molecular identifiers. TCRdb independently ran MiXCR on the PCR reads; one entry per CDR3 protein. Of about 540,000 distinct CDR3 sequences in the sample, under 40% are singletons; the top ten hold around 5.9%. Germline CDR1 and CDR2: SQVTM and ANQGSEA. The CDR3 is 12 amino acids. With 7 bases removed from V and 3 bases from J, the gap between germline ends came to 13 bases. Study observations and caveats: Five or six TRBV segments were significantly more frequent in patients than in controls. TRBV5-6, TRBV5-1 and TRBV20-1 were among these segments.

This TCR derives from a girl younger than 18 with multiple sclerosis. The sample comprised blood. This rearrangement joins TRBV29-1 to TRBJ2-7, with a possible D match to TRBD2 (5 bases). The CDR3 is CSAYRAGYEQYF. As DNA, the CDR3 is TGCAGCGCTTACCGCGCGGGCTACGAGCAGTACTTC.